The 17 T cell receptor beta chains in this list originate from one sample, sequenced in a study of CD8 T cells in ankylosing spondylitis. TCRdb reprocessed the 5' RACE reads with MiXCR, giving one entry per CDR3 protein. Altogether 130,000 or so distinct CDR3 sequences are present, roughly 6.6% being singletons, with the ten largest covering roughly an eighth. Sequenced sample: blood, either unsorted or a sorted T cell fraction (not recorded which). These receptors were obtained from a male donor with ankylosing spondylitis or in good health (not recorded which).

Many counts were recorded for this clonotype. The rearrangement links TRBV5-1 to TRBJ2-4; 8 bases are shared with TRBD1. After removal of 0 bases from V and 6 bases from J, the junction contained 5 bases not matched to a gene. The germline V gene encodes CDR1 SGHRS and CDR2 YFSETQ. This CDR3 is 15 amino acids long. CDR3 DNA sequence: TGCGCCAGCAGCTTGGAGGGACAGGTCGGAAACATTCAGTACTTC. This codes for CASSLEGQVGNIQYF.

This clonotype was seen repeatedly, ten times or more. The genes are TRBV29-1 and TRBJ2-1, with no clear D. Germline V gene lookup returns CDR1 SQVTM and CDR2 ANQGSEA. V lost 3 bases, J lost 6 bases, and 9 bases lay in between. The CDR3 is 12 amino acids. The CDR3 here is CSVERPGNEQFF. The CDR3 DNA follows: TGCAGCGTTGAGCGGCCTGGCAATGAGCAGTTCTTC.

This clonotype came up many times. The chain recombines TRBV11-2 with TRBJ2-3; tentatively, D is TRBD2 (6 bases). Looked up from germline, CDR1 is SGHAT and CDR2 is FQNNGV. The CDR3 covers 16 residues. Trimming pared 4 bases from V and 0 bases from J, leaving 14 bases between. CDR3 sequence (DNA): TGTGCCAGCAGCTATAGGGACGGACTAAGCACAGATACGCAGTATTTT. Amino acids: CASSYRDGLSTDTQYF.

This clonotype was seen ten or more times. This sequence joins TRBV10-3 and TRBJ2-1; TRBD2 matches 10 bases. After removal of 6 bases from V and 5 bases from J, the junction contained 1 base not matched to a gene. Germline V gene data show CDR1 as ENHRY and CDR2 as SYGVKD. This CDR3 has 13 amino acids. The CDR3 nucleotides read TGTGCCATCAGCGGACTAGCGGACAATGAGCAGTTCTTC. Translated: CAISGLADNEQFF.

This clonotype was seen many times. This chain connects TRBV10-3 to TRBJ2-7; D may correspond to TRBD1 or TRBD2 (5 bases each). Germline CDR1 ENHRY, CDR2 SYGVKD. The CDR3 has 14 amino acids. V was clipped by 10 bases and J by 0 bases, with 16 bases between them. The DNA for the CDR3 is TGTGCCACACACCGGGACCGAAGCTCCTACGAGCAGTACTTC. Protein: CATHRDRSSYEQYF.

Many counts were recorded for this clonotype. J is TRBJ2-2 and V is TRBV4-1; possibly TRBD2 for D (5 bases). Trimming took 4 bases from V and 1 from J, leaving 10 bases between them. Looked up from germline, CDR1 is MGHRA and CDR2 is YSYEKL. The CDR3 sequence is 15 residues long. In nucleotides, the CDR3 is TGCGCCAGCAGCCTAGAGGGTTGGAACACCGGGGAGCTGTTTTTT. Protein product: CASSLEGWNTGELFF.

Note on this clonotype: A read error is possible here, since a much larger clone lies one base away. The chain couples TRBV20-1 to TRBJ2-4; D perhaps matches TRBD1 (6 bases). CDR1 DFQATT and CDR2 SNEGSKA come from the germline V gene (reference sequence). V was pared by 7 bases and J by 0 bases, with 13 bases between. This CDR3 is 14 amino acids long. Written as DNA, the CDR3 is TGCAGTGGAGTCAGGGGACGAGCCAAAAACATTCAGTACTTC. This encodes CSGVRGRAKNIQYF.

In this sample, this clonotype turned up many times. The chain joins TRBV12-3 or TRBV12-4 to TRBJ2-1; D remains unclear. The CDR3 has 10 residues. V was cut by 8 bases and J by 9 bases, with 8 bases left in between. The CDR3 here is CASGLPEQFF. Here the CDR3 DNA reads TGTGCCAGCGGGTTGCCTGAGCAGTTCTTC.

This clonotype was counted at least ten times. The rearrangement joins TRBV10-3 to TRBJ2-3; 11 bases line up with TRBD1. This CDR3 is 15 amino acids long. With 7 bases clipped from V and 3 bases from J, the junction kept 6 bases outside the gene matches. Germline CDR1 is ENHRY and CDR2 is SYGVKD. In DNA form, the CDR3 reads TGTGCCATCACCGTCGGGGACAGGGGGACAGATACGCAGTATTTT. Translation: CAITVGDRGTDTQYF.

This clonotype was counted ten times or more. This chain uses TRBV5-1 with TRBJ1-1; D may be TRBD1 (6 bases). The CDR3 consists of 14 residues. Germline V gene sequence: CDR1 SGHRS, CDR2 YFSETQ. The V end was cut by 6 bases, the J end by 0 bases, with 12 bases between. CDR3 amino acids: CASKGGEMNTEAFF. The CDR3 DNA is TGCGCCAGCAAGGGGGGGGAGATGAACACTGAAGCTTTCTTT.

This clonotype was counted ten times or more. The J gene is TRBJ1-4, the V gene TRBV6-5, with 7 bases lining up with TRBD1. CDR1 is MNHEY and CDR2 is SVGAGI in the germline V gene. There are 13 residues in the CDR3. The trim removed 4 bases at V and 10 bases at J, leaving 6 bases unmatched. The CDR3 nucleotides read TGTGCCAGCAGTTCACGACAGGGAGGAAAACTGTTTTTT. Its protein product is CASSSRQGGKLFF.

This clonotype is labeled as medium-sized (0.01 to 0.1%). V and J are TRBV2 and TRBJ2-7; D ambiguous. The germline CDR1 and CDR2 sequences are SNHLY and FYNNEI. Trimming took 3 bases from V and 7 from J, leaving 13 bases between them. The CDR3 is 13 residues long. This chain's CDR3 is CASSDDTAWEQYF. The CDR3 coding sequence is TGTGCCAGCAGTGATGATACAGCTTGGGAGCAGTACTTC.

As for this clonotype: A read error may explain this, as a much larger clone is one base away. The V gene is TRBV7-3, the J gene TRBJ2-1; 12 bases align to TRBD2. From germline, CDR1 is SGHTA and CDR2 FQGTGA. This CDR3 comprises 16 residues. J was trimmed by 7 bases and V by 4 bases; bases with no gene match: 8. The CDR3 spells CASSSKLAGGLNEQFF. DNA of the CDR3: TGTGCCAGCAGCTCGAAACTAGCGGGGGGCCTAAATGAGCAGTTCTTC.

The table lists this clonotype with many counts. J is TRBJ2-1 and V is TRBV12-3 or TRBV12-4, with D unclear. Trimming removed 6 bases at V and 7 bases at J, with 13 bases between. The CDR3 extends over 13 amino acids. The CDR3 region is CASSLNVRNEQFF. Written as DNA, the CDR3 is TGTGCCAGCAGCTTAAATGTCAGAAATGAGCAGTTCTTC.

This clonotype was observed a few times. One end of the junction is discordant with germline, which a read error may explain. V gene TRBV20-1 combines with J gene TRBJ1-5, with D possibly being TRBD1 (5 bases). This CDR3 comprises 13 residues. Germline lookup yields CDR1 DFQATT and CDR2 SNEGSKA (reference sequence). CDR3 nucleotides: TGCAGTTCTAGTGGGACGGGCAATCAGCCCCAGCATTTT. Protein product: CSSSGTGNQPQHF.

This clonotype was seen at least ten times. The chain combines TRBV28 with TRBJ2-1, with 9 positions matching TRBD1. Germline CDR1 MDHEN, CDR2 SYDVKM. Trimming cost V 8 bases and J 9 bases; bases outside gene matches: 5. The CDR3 is 12 amino acids. The CDR3 reads CASGTGLGEQFF. The CDR3 DNA is TGTGCCAGCGGGACAGGGCTGGGTGAGCAGTTCTTC.

This clonotype was picked up many times. The J gene is TRBJ2-3, the V gene TRBV5-1; 7 bases fit TRBD1. CDR3 length: 15 residues. Germline CDR1 and CDR2: SGHRS and YFSETQ. Unmatched junction bases numbered 3, after V lost 2 bases and J lost 0 bases. As DNA, the CDR3 is TGCGCCAGCAGCTTCCGGGACAGAAGCACAGATACGCAGTATTTT. It translates to CASSFRDRSTDTQYF.